The clone carrying this TCR beta chain was recorded many times. The antigen remains undetermined. TCRdb re-analysed the 5' RACE reads in MiXCR, keeping a single row per CDR3 protein. The sample lists around 650,000 distinct CDR3 sequences, about 7% occurring once. This sample was included in a study of identical twins. Findings and caveats of the study: Sequences that were beta out-of-frame showed weaker excess twin sharing.

Germline assignment: CDR1 SGHRS and CDR2 YFSETQ. The CDR3 totals 13 residues. V dropped 5 bases and J dropped 2 bases, with 10 bases sitting between them. Healthy Caucasians, and only they, were the donors. The same sample was also studied in work on yellow fever vaccine responses in identical twins.

The sequenced material came from PBMCs. The chain employs TRBV5-1 and TRBJ1-1; maybe TRBD1 (5 bases). The TCR was taken from a woman aged 18-30 years in good health. The CDR3 is CASRGGGNTEAFF. The CDR3 coding sequence is TGCGCCAGCAGAGGCGGGGGTAACACTGAAGCTTTCTTT.